These T cell receptor beta chains were read from a single sample in a study of shared clonotypes between healthy human individuals. Sequencing used immunoSEQ multiplex PCR; TCRdb keeps in-frame clones, though not all of them. The sample holds 2 million to 3 million clones, more than 90% seen once. Sequenced: naive CD4+ T cells sorted from blood. The receptors derive from a man aged 18 to 30 in good health. Both conserved end residues are part of each CDR3. Each record gives: clone size, D gene, V gene, J gene, CDR3 protein, CDR3 DNA. A D gene is named only where the DNA matches it firmly. Size is stated for part of the rows, as once, few or many counts, or as a class when the clone is expanded.

clone_size: .; d_call: .; v_call: TRBV18; j_call: TRBJ2-7; cdr3_aa: CASSQGAGASYEQYF; cdr3_nt: TGTGCCAGCTCACAGGGCGCGGGGGCCTCCTACGAGCAGTACTTC
clone_size: .; d_call: .; v_call: TRBV7-2; j_call: TRBJ2-3; cdr3_aa: CASSTGPTRVTQYF; cdr3_nt: TGTGCCAGCAGCACCGGCCCAACAAGGGTTACGCAGTATTTT
clone_size: .; d_call: .; v_call: TRBV18; j_call: TRBJ2-7; cdr3_aa: CASSPAGAYEQYF; cdr3_nt: TGTGCCAGCTCACCTGCCGGGGCCTACGAGCAGTACTTC
clone_size: .; d_call: .; v_call: TRBV9; j_call: TRBJ1-2; cdr3_aa: CASSQTGVGYTF; cdr3_nt: TGTGCCAGCAGCCAGACGGGGGTCGGCTACACCTTC
clone_size: .; d_call: TRBD1; v_call: TRBV28; j_call: TRBJ2-3; cdr3_aa: CASSPGQGYTDTQYF; cdr3_nt: TGTGCCAGCAGTCCGGGACAGGGATACACAGATACGCAGTATTTT
clone_size: .; d_call: TRBD1; v_call: TRBV9; j_call: TRBJ1-4; cdr3_aa: CASSFRPGQTNEKLFF; cdr3_nt: TGTGCCAGCAGCTTTCGCCCGGGACAGACTAATGAAAAACTGTTTTTT
clone_size: .; d_call: .; v_call: TRBV2; j_call: TRBJ2-2; cdr3_aa: CASSRQSYTGELFF; cdr3_nt: TGTGCCAGCAGTCGACAGTCGTACACCGGGGAGCTGTTTTTT
clone_size: .; d_call: .; v_call: TRBV19; j_call: TRBJ2-7; cdr3_aa: CASSIGETYNEQYF; cdr3_nt: TGTGCCAGTAGTATTGGCGAGACCTATAACGAGCAGTACTTC
clone_size: .; d_call: TRBD1; v_call: TRBV6-1; j_call: TRBJ2-7; cdr3_aa: CASSERDRGSYEQYF; cdr3_nt: TGTGCCAGCAGTGAACGGGACAGGGGTTCCTACGAGCAGTACTTC
clone_size: .; d_call: .; v_call: TRBV5-1; j_call: TRBJ2-1; cdr3_aa: CASSLGQSYNEQFF; cdr3_nt: TGCGCCAGCAGCTTGGGACAGTCGTACAATGAGCAGTTCTTC
clone_size: .; d_call: TRBD1; v_call: TRBV19; j_call: TRBJ1-2; cdr3_aa: CASSSTRQGYYGYTF; cdr3_nt: TGTGCCAGTAGCTCCACTCGACAGGGCTACTATGGCTACACCTTC
clone_size: .; d_call: .; v_call: TRBV5-6; j_call: TRBJ2-1; cdr3_aa: CASSFGTEQFF; cdr3_nt: TGTGCCAGCAGCTTCGGGACAGAGCAGTTCTTC
clone_size: .; d_call: .; v_call: TRBV2; j_call: TRBJ1-2; cdr3_aa: CASSLRQGPSNYGYTF; cdr3_nt: TGTGCCAGCAGCCTGAGGCAGGGGCCCTCGAACTATGGCTACACCTTC
clone_size: few; d_call: .; v_call: TRBV14; j_call: TRBJ1-4; cdr3_aa: CASRIQGYDEKLFF; cdr3_nt: TGTGCCAGCAGAATACAGGGATATGATGAAAAACTGTTTTTT
clone_size: once; d_call: .; v_call: TRBV7-2; j_call: TRBJ1-1; cdr3_aa: CASSLGGRSNTEAFF; cdr3_nt: TGTGCCAGCAGCTTAGGGGGGAGATCGAACACTGAAGCTTTCTTT
clone_size: .; d_call: .; v_call: TRBV18; j_call: TRBJ1-1; cdr3_aa: CASSPRYLVNTEAFF; cdr3_nt: TGTGCCAGCTCCCCCAGGTATTTGGTGAACACTGAAGCTTTCTTT
clone_size: .; d_call: .; v_call: TRBV19; j_call: TRBJ1-2; cdr3_aa: CASSTTGLYGYTF; cdr3_nt: TGTGCCAGTAGTACTACAGGGCTCTATGGCTACACCTTC
clone_size: .; d_call: TRBD1; v_call: TRBV7-2; j_call: TRBJ1-6; cdr3_aa: CASSLGRPNRGGGSPLHF; cdr3_nt: TGTGCCAGCAGCTTAGGCAGGCCGAACAGGGGAGGTGGTTCACCCCTCCACTTT
clone_size: .; d_call: TRBD1; v_call: TRBV7-2; j_call: TRBJ1-4; cdr3_aa: CASSPTGRRDEKLFF; cdr3_nt: TGTGCCAGCAGCCCGACAGGGAGGAGGGATGAAAAACTGTTTTTT
clone_size: .; d_call: .; v_call: TRBV5-1; j_call: TRBJ1-5; cdr3_aa: CASSIMGTDHSNQPQHF; cdr3_nt: TGCGCCAGCAGCATAATGGGGACGGATCATAGCAATCAGCCCCAGCATTTT
clone_size: .; d_call: TRBD2; v_call: TRBV6-1; j_call: TRBJ2-7; cdr3_aa: CASSEGLGAAEQYF; cdr3_nt: TGTGCCAGCAGTGAGGGACTAGGAGCGGCCGAGCAGTACTTC
clone_size: once; d_call: .; v_call: TRBV30; j_call: TRBJ1-1; cdr3_aa: CAWSAEEVAFF; cdr3_nt: TGTGCCTGGAGTGCCGAAGAAGTAGCTTTCTTC
clone_size: .; d_call: .; v_call: TRBV7-2; j_call: TRBJ2-2; cdr3_aa: CASSLGPRSNPGELFF; cdr3_nt: TGTGCCAGCAGCTTAGGTCCCAGATCCAACCCCGGGGAGCTGTTTTTT
clone_size: .; d_call: TRBD1; v_call: TRBV10-3; j_call: TRBJ2-3; cdr3_aa: CAIRPGQGTYTDTQYF; cdr3_nt: TGTGCCATCAGGCCGGGACAGGGGACCTACACAGATACGCAGTATTTT
clone_size: .; d_call: .; v_call: TRBV30; j_call: TRBJ2-7; cdr3_aa: CAWSGTPGPYEQYF; cdr3_nt: TGTGCCTGGAGTGGGACCCCGGGGCCCTACGAGCAGTACTTC
clone_size: .; d_call: TRBD2; v_call: TRBV10-1; j_call: TRBJ2-1; cdr3_aa: CASSRTSGGYNEQFF; cdr3_nt: TGCGCCAGCAGCCGGACTAGCGGGGGCTACAATGAGCAGTTCTTC
clone_size: .; d_call: .; v_call: TRBV6-4; j_call: TRBJ1-6; cdr3_aa: CASSEKGNSPLHF; cdr3_nt: TGTGCCAGCAGTGAGAAGGGAAATTCACCCCTCCACTTT
clone_size: .; d_call: TRBD2; v_call: TRBV5-1; j_call: TRBJ2-5; cdr3_aa: CASSVLAGVQETQYF; cdr3_nt: TGCGCCAGCAGCGTACTAGCGGGGGTACAAGAGACCCAGTACTTC
clone_size: few; d_call: .; v_call: TRBV2; j_call: TRBJ1-2; cdr3_aa: CASSDFRGGENGYTF; cdr3_nt: TGTGCCAGCAGTGATTTCCGGGGTGGTGAGAATGGCTACACCTTC
clone_size: .; d_call: .; v_call: TRBV7-3; j_call: TRBJ2-3; cdr3_aa: CASSSSAYTQYF; cdr3_nt: TGTGCCAGCAGCTCTAGCGCATATACGCAGTATTTT